The TCR beta chain under discussion was sequenced for a study of spatial heterogeneity in lung cancer. Study context: In raw reads, more than nine appearances on average were recorded for each unique TCR and UMI combination.

MiXCR, applied by TCRdb to the 5' RACE reads, yields one record per CDR3 protein. The sample holds over 75,000 distinct CDR3 sequences, approximately 21% seen once. General observations from the study: Follow-up blood showed ubiquitous expanded tumor TCRs less than blood at resection did.

This clonotype has a count of ten or more. Its antigen is still unknown. This CDR3 has 16 amino acids. V was trimmed by 2 bases and J by 7 bases, leaving 15 bases between them. From germline, CDR1 is SNHLY and CDR2 FYNNEI. Indicated time point: sample taken at primary tumor resection. Frozen PBMC, nontumor lung or tumor provided whole RNA, which was sequenced unsorted. The source was PBMCs, collected at surgery. The source is a male donor with early-stage non-small cell lung cancer. This sequence joins TRBV2 and TRBJ1-6; no clear D gene. The CDR3 spells CASSETEVAQNSPLHF. CDR3 nucleotides: TGTGCCAGCAGTGAAACAGAAGTGGCCCAGAATTCACCCCTCCACTTT. Based on the CDR3 plus reference TRBV2 and TRBJ1-6, the full variable domain is EPEVTQTPSHQVTQMGQEVILRCVPISNHLYFYWYRQILGQKVEFLVSFYNNEISEKSEIFDDQFSVERPDGSNFTLKIRSTKLEDSAMYFCASSETEVAQNSPLHFGNGTRLTVT.